A selection of T cell receptor beta chains follows, all from one sample in a study of blood T cell repertoires in COVID-19. Profiling relied on immunoSEQ multiplex PCR, and the TCRdb table lists in-frame clones only, not all of them. The data hold some 220,000 clones, with roughly 84% observed a single time. Source material: peripheral blood. These receptors were taken from a woman aged 25 to 39 who had recovered from COVID-19. Each CDR3 is given with its conserved first and last residue. The D gene is left open where the match is weak. Size is stated for part of the rows, as once, few or many counts, or as a class when the clone is expanded.

V: TRBV6-5
size: NA
D: NA
J: TRBJ1-1
CDR3: CASSPSQGSGTEAFF
DNA: TGTGCCAGCAGTCCTTCCCAGGGATCGGGCACTGAAGCTTTCTTT

V: TRBV4-2
size: NA
D: NA
J: TRBJ2-1
CDR3: CASSQSTAVSSYNEQFF
DNA: TGTGCCAGCAGCCAATCCACAGCCGTGAGCTCCTACAATGAGCAGTTCTTC

V: TRBV27
size: NA
D: TRBD2
J: TRBJ2-7
CDR3: CASSLTSGPYEQYF
DNA: TGTGCCAGCAGTTTGACTAGCGGGCCCTACGAGCAGTACTTC

V: TRBV13
size: NA
D: NA
J: TRBJ1-1
CDR3: CASSLGTMAFF
DNA: TGTGCCAGCAGCTTGGGGACAATGGCTTTCTTT

V: TRBV19
size: few
D: NA
J: TRBJ2-7
CDR3: CASTVTGSYEQYF
DNA: TGTGCCAGTACCGTTACAGGGAGCTACGAGCAGTACTTC

V: TRBV5-4
size: NA
D: TRBD1
J: TRBJ1-3
CDR3: CASSRTGAIGNTIYF
DNA: TGTGCCAGCAGCCGAACAGGGGCTATTGGAAACACCATATATTTT

V: TRBV28
size: NA
D: NA
J: TRBJ2-5
CDR3: CASSTQETQYF
DNA: TGTGCCAGCAGTACCCAGGAGACCCAGTACTTC

V: TRBV7-9
size: NA
D: NA
J: TRBJ2-7
CDR3: CASRKDSGAYEQYF
DNA: TGTGCCAGCAGAAAGGATAGCGGTGCCTACGAGCAGTACTTC

V: TRBV2
size: NA
D: TRBD1
J: TRBJ1-4
CDR3: CASRGADRDNEKLFF
DNA: TGTGCCAGCAGGGGTGCGGACAGGGATAATGAAAAACTGTTTTTT

V: TRBV10-2
size: once
D: TRBD2
J: TRBJ2-3
CDR3: CASSEGGRAVSDTQYF
DNA: TGCGCCAGCAGTGAAGGCGGGAGGGCCGTATCAGATACGCAGTATTTT

V: TRBV29-1
size: NA
D: TRBD1
J: TRBJ2-3
CDR3: CSVEGAGTGDTQYF
DNA: TGCAGCGTTGAAGGGGCCGGGACAGGGGATACGCAGTATTTT

V: TRBV6-5
size: NA
D: NA
J: TRBJ2-3
CDR3: CASSYDHQADTQYF
DNA: TGTGCCAGCAGTTATGACCACCAGGCAGATACGCAGTATTTT

V: TRBV28
size: NA
D: NA
J: TRBJ1-2
CDR3: CASIPPGDYGYTF
DNA: TGTGCCAGCATCCCCCCGGGGGACTATGGCTACACCTTC

V: TRBV5-1
size: NA
D: NA
J: TRBJ1-1
CDR3: CASSFSQGLNTEAFF
DNA: TGCGCCAGCAGCTTTTCGCAGGGGCTGAACACTGAAGCTTTCTTT

V: TRBV6-5
size: NA
D: TRBD1
J: TRBJ1-2
CDR3: CASRLDRGSNYGYTF
DNA: TGTGCCAGCAGGCTAGACAGGGGGAGTAACTATGGCTACACCTTC

V: TRBV27
size: NA
D: TRBD2
J: TRBJ2-1
CDR3: CASSSLADSYNEQFF
DNA: TGTGCCAGCAGTTCCCTAGCGGACTCCTACAATGAGCAGTTCTTC

V: TRBV11-1
size: NA
D: NA
J: TRBJ1-1
CDR3: CASSLHSSGDNTEAFF
DNA: TGTGCCAGCAGCTTACATTCCTCAGGCGACAACACTGAAGCTTTCTTT

V: TRBV7-9
size: NA
D: TRBD2
J: TRBJ2-7
CDR3: CASSRGEGGYEEQYF
DNA: TGTGCCAGCAGTAGAGGGGAGGGCGGCTACGAAGAGCAGTACTTC